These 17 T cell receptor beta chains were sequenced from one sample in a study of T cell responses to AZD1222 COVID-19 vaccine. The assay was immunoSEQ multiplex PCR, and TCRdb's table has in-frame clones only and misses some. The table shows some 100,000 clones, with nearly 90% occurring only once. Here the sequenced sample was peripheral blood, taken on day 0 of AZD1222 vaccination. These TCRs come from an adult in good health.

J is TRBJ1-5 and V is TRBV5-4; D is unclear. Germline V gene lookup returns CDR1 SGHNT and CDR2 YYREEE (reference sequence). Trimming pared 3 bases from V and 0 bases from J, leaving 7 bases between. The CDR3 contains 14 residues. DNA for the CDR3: TGTGCCAGCAGCTCGAGTATTAGCAATCAGCCCCAGCATTTT. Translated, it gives CASSSSISNQPQHF.

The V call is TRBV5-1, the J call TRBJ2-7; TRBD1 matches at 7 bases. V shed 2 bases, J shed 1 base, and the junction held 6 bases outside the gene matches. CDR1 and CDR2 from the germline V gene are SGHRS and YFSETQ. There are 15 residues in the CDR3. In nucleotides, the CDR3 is TGCGCCAGCAGCTTTGGAGACAGGGTGTCCTACGAGCAGTACTTC. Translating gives CASSFGDRVSYEQYF. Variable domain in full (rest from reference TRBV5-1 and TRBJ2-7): KAGVTQTPRYLIKTRGQQVTLSCSPISGHRSVSWYQQTPGQGLQFLFEYFSETQRNKGNFPGRFSGRQFSNSRSEMNVSTLELGDSALYLCASSFGDRVSYEQYFGPGTRLTVT.

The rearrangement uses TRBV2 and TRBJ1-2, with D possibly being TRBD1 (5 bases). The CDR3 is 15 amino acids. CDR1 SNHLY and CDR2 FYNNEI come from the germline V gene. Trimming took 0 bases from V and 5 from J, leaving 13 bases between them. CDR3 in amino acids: CASSEAPGALYGYTF. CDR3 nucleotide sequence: TGTGCCAGCAGTGAAGCTCCCGGGGCTTTATATGGCTACACCTTC.

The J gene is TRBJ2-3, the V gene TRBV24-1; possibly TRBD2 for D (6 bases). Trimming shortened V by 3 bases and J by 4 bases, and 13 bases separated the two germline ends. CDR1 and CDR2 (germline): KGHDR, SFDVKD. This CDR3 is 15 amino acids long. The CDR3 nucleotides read TGTGCCACCAGTGATCCGACCCCGGGAGCAGATACGCAGTATTTT. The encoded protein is CATSDPTPGADTQYF.

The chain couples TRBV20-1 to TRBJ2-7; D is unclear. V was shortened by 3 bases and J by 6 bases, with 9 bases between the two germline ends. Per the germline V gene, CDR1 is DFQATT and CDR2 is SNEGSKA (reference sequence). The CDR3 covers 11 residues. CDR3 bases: TGCAGTGCTAGTTACAGTCTCGAGCAGTACTTC. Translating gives CSASYSLEQYF.

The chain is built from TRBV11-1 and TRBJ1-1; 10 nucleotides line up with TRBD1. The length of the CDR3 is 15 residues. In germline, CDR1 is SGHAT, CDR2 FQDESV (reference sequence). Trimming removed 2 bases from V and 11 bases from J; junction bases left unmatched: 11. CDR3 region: CASSLRGQGSAWAFF. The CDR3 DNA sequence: TGTGCCAGCAGCTTACGGGGACAGGGGTCCGCCTGGGCTTTCTTT.

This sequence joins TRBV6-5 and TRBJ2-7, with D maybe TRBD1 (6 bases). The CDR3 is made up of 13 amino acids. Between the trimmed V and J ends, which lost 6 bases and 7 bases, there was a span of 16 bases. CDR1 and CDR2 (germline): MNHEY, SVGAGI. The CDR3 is CASRHTGTKEQYV. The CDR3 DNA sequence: TGTGCCAGCAGGCATACAGGGACAAAAGAGCAGTACGTC.

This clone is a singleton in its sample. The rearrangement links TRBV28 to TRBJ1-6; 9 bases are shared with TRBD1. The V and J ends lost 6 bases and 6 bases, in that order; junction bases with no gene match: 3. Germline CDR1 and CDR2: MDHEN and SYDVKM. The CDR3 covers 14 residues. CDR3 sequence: CASRGQGINSPLHF. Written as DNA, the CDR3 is TGTGCCAGCAGAGGACAGGGGATTAATTCACCCCTCCACTTT.

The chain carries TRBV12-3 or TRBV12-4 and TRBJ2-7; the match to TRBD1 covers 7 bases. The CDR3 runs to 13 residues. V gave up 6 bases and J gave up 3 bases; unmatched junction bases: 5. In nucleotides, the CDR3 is TGTGCCAGCAGCCTCCGACAGGGCTACGAGCAGTACTTC. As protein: CASSLRQGYEQYF.

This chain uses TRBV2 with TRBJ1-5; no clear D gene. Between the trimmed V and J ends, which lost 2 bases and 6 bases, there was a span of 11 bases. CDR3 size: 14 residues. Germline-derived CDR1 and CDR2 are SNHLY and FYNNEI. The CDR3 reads CASSERRSAQPQHF. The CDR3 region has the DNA TGTGCCAGCAGTGAAAGGCGATCGGCTCAGCCCCAGCATTTT.

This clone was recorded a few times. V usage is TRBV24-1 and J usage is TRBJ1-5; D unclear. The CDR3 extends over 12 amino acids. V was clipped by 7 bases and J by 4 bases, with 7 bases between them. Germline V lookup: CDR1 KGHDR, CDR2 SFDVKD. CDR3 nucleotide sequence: TGTGCCACCAGCGGACCTAATCAGCCCCAGCATTTT. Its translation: CATSGPNQPQHF.

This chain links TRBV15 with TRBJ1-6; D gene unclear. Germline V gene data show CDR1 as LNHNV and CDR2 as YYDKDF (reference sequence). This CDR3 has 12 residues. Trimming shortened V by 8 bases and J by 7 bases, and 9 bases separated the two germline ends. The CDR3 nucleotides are TGTGCCACCGCCCGGGGAAATTCACCCCTCCACTTT. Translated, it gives CATARGNSPLHF.

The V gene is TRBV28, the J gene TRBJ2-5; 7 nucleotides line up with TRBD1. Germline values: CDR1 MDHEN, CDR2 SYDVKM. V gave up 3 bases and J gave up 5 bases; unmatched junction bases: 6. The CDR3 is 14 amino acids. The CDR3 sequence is CASSFAGRGETQYF. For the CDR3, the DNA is TGTGCCAGCAGTTTTGCTGGCAGGGGGGAGACCCAGTACTTC.

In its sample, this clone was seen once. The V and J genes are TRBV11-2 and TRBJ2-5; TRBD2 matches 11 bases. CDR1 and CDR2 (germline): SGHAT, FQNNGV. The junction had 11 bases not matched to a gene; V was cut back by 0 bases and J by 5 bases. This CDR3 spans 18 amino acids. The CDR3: CASSLDPGLAGGRETQYF. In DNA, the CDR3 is TGTGCCAGCAGCTTAGACCCGGGATTAGCGGGAGGGAGGGAGACCCAGTACTTC.

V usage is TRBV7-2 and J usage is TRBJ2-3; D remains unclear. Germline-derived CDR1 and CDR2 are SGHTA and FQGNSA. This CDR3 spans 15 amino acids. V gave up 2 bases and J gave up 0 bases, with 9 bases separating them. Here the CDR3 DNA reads TGTGCCAGCAGCTTAATGGCTACTAGCACAGATACGCAGTATTTT. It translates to CASSLMATSTDTQYF.

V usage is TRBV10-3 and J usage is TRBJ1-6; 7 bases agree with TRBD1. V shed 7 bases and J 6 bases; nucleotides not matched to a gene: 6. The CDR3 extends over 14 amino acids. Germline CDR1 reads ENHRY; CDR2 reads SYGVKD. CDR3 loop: CAITRDSPNSPLHF. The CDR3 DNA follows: TGTGCCATCACGAGGGACAGTCCTAATTCACCCCTCCACTTT.

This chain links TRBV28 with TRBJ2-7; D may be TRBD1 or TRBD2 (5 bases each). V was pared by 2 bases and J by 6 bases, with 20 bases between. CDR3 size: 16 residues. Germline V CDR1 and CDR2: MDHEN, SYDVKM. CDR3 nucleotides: TGTGCCAGCAGTTTACACGCCATCGAGGGGTCGGGCGAGCAGTACTTC. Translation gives CASSLHAIEGSGEQYF.